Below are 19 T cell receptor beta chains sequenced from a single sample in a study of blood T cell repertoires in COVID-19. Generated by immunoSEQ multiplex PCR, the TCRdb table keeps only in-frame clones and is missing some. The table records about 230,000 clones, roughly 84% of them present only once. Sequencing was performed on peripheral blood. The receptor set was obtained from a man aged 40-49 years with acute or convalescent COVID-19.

The CDR3 spells CASSQGQGLSTEAFF. CDR3 sequence (DNA): TGTGCCAGCAGCCAGGGACAGGGATTGAGCACTGAAGCTTTCTTT. V usage is TRBV7-9 and J usage is TRBJ1-1, with TRBD1 matching over 9 bases. V dropped 5 bases and J dropped 4; count of bases not matched to a gene: 8. Germline V gene sequence: CDR1 SEHNR, CDR2 FQNEAQ (reference sequence). CDR3 length: 15 residues.

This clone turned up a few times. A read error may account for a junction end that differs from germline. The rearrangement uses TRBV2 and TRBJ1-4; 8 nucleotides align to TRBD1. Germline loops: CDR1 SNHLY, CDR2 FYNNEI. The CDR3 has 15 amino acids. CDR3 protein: CASREDRGPNEKLFF. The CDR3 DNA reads TGTGCCAGCAGAGAAGACAGGGGACCTAATGAAAAACTGTTTTTT. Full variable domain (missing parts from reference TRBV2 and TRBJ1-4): EPEVTQTPSHQVTQMGQEVILRCVPISNHLYFYWYRQILGQKVEFLVSFYNNEISEKSEIFDDQFSVERPDGSNFTLKIRSTKLEDSAMYFCASREDRGPNEKLFFGSGTQLSVL.

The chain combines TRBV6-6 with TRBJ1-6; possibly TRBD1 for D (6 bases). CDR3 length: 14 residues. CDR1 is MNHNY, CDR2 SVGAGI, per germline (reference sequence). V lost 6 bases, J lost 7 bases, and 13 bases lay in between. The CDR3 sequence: CASRGGFGNSPLHF. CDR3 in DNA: TGTGCCAGCAGAGGGGGTTTCGGGAATTCACCCCTCCACTTT.

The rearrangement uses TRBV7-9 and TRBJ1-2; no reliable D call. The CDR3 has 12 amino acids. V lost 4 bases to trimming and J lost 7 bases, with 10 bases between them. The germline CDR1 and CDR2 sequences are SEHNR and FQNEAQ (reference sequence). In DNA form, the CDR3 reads TGTGCCAGCAGCTCCGACACGCTTGGCTACACCTTC. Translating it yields CASSSDTLGYTF. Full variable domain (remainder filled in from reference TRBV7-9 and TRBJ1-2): DTGVSQNPRHKITKRGQNVTFRCDPISEHNRLYWYRQTLGQGPEFLTYFQNEAQLEKSRLLSDRFSAERPKGSFSTLEIQRTEQGDSAMYLCASSSDTLGYTFGSGTRLTVV.

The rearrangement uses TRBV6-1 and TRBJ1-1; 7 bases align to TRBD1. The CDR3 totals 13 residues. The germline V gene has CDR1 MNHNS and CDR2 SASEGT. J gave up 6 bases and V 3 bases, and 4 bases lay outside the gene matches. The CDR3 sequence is CASSDHRGSEAFF. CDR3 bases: TGTGCCAGCAGTGATCACAGGGGCTCTGAAGCTTTCTTT.

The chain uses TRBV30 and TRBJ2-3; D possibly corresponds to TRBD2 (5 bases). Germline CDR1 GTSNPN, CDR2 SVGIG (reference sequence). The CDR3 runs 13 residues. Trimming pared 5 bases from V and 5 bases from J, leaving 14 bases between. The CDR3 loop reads CAWGRELRDTQYF. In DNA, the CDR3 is TGTGCCTGGGGTAGGGAGTTGAGAGATACGCAGTATTTT.

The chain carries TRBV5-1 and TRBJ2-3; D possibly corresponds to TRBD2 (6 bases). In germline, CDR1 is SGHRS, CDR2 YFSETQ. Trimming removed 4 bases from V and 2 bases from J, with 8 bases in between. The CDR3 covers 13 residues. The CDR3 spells CASSGGNTDTQYF. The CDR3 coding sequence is TGCGCCAGCAGCGGCGGGAACACAGATACGCAGTATTTT. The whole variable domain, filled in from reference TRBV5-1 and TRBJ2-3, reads KAGVTQTPRYLIKTRGQQVTLSCSPISGHRSVSWYQQTPGQGLQFLFEYFSETQRNKGNFPGRFSGRQFSNSRSEMNVSTLELGDSALYLCASSGGNTDTQYFGPGTRLTVL.

In nucleotides, the CDR3 is TGTGCCAGCAGCTTAGTCCGGGGCAATGAGCAGTTCTTC. This translates into CASSLVRGNEQFF. V and J are TRBV13 and TRBJ2-1, with D possibly TRBD2 on 5 matching bases. This CDR3 spans 13 amino acids. V shed 1 base and J shed 6 bases, with 7 bases lying between them. Germline CDR1 reads PRHDT; CDR2 reads FYEKMQ (reference sequence).

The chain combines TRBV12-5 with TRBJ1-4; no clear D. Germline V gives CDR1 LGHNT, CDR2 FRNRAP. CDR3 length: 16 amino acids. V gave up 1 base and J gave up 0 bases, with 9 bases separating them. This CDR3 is CASGLASVATNEKLFF. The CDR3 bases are TGTGCTAGTGGTTTGGCATCAGTTGCAACTAATGAAAAACTGTTTTTT.

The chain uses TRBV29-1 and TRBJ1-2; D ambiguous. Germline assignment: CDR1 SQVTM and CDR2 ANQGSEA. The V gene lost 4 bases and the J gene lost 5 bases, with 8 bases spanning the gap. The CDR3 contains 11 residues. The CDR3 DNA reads TGCAGCGTTGTAAAGGAGTATGGCTACACCTTC. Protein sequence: CSVVKEYGYTF.

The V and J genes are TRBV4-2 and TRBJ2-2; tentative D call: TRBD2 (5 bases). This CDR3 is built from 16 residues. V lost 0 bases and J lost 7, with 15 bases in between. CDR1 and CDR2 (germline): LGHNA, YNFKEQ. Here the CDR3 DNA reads TGTGCCAGCAGCCAAGATCTGCTAGCTCAGCACGGGGAGCTGTTTTTT. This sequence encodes CASSQDLLAQHGELFF.

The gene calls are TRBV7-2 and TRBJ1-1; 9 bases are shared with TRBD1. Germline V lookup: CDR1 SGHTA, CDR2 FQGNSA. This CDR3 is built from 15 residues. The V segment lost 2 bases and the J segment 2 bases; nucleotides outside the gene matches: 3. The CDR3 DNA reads TGTGCCAGCAGCTTAACAGGGGGCTTAAACACTGAAGCTTTCTTT. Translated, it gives CASSLTGGLNTEAFF.

Written as DNA, the CDR3 is TGTGCCACCAGCAGCGGTCTCTCGGCGGGGGAGGGGCGCAGCACTGAAGCTTTCTTT. Protein sequence: CATSSGLSAGEGRSTEAFF. The chain has TRBV15 and TRBJ1-1; weak D call: TRBD1 (5 bases). Per germline, CDR1 LNHNV and CDR2 YYDKDF (reference sequence). The CDR3 is made up of 19 amino acids. V dropped 3 bases and J dropped 4 bases, with 27 bases sitting between them.

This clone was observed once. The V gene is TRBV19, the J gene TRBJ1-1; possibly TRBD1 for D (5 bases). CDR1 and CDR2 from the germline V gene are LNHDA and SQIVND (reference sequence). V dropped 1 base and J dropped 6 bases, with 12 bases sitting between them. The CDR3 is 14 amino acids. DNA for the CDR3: TGTGCCAGTAGTATAGTAACAGGACGCGCTGAAGCTTTCTTT. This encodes CASSIVTGRAEAFF.

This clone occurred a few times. CDR3 sequence: CASSQGEGGTEAFF. In DNA form, the CDR3 reads TGTGCCAGCAGCCAAGGGGAGGGGGGCACTGAAGCTTTCTTT. This rearrangement joins TRBV7-9 to TRBJ1-1; D may be TRBD1 (6 bases). Between the trimmed V and J ends, which lost 5 bases and 4 bases, there was a span of 14 bases. CDR1 and CDR2 from the germline V gene are SEHNR and FQNEAQ (reference sequence). This CDR3 is built from 14 residues.

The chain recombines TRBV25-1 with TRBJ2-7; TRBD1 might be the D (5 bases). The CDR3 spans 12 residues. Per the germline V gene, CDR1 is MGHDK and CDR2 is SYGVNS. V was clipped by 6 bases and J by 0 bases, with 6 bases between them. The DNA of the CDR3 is TGTGCCAGCAGAACAGGCTCCTACGAGCAGTACTTC. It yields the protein CASRTGSYEQYF.

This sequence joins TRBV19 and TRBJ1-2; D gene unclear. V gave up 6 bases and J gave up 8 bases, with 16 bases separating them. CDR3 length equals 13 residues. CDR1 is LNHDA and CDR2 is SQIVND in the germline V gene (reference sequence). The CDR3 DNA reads TGTGCCAGTAGCCTAGTGAGTGGTAGAGGCTACACCTTC. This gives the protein CASSLVSGRGYTF.

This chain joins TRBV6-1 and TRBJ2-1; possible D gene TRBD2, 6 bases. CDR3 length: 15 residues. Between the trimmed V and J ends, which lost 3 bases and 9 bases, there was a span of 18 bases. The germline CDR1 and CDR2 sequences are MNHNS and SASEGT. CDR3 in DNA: TGTGCCAGCAGTGACGGTTGGACGGGAGTAGCTGAGCAGTTCTTC. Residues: CASSDGWTGVAEQFF.

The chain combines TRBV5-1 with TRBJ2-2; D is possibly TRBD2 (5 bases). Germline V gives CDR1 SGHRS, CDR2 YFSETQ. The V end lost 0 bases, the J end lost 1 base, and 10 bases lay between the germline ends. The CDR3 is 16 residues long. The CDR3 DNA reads TGCGCCAGCAGCTTGGTGAGCGGCCTGAACACCGGGGAGCTGTTTTTT. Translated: CASSLVSGLNTGELFF.